This T cell receptor beta chain derives from a study of cytomegalovirus exposure and HLA in healthy donors. Study outcomes and limitations: Associated with HLA alleles at 0.05 false discovery rate in a later analysis were some 16,000 TCR beta sequences. A missense DCLRE1C variant was associated with V- and J-gene trimming of TCR beta chains in a later analysis, and an independent cohort replicated the association. Differences between HLA loci emerged in a later analysis of TCR association rates, with DRB1 most and HLA-C fewest.

Vbeta (60) and Jbeta (13) primers were used in the PCR. Repertoires were generated with immunoSEQ multiplex PCR, while TCRdb's copy carries only in-frame clones and drops some. Of approximately 150,000 clones in the sample, approximately 81% were seen once. A note on this clone: Antigen unknown.

Donors counted as nominally healthy when sampled, yet unrecorded immune exposures were likely. This CDR3 spans 13 amino acids. Trimming pared 3 bases from V and 2 bases from J, leaving 8 bases between. Germline CDR1 reads SGDLS; CDR2 reads YYNGEE. Sequencing was carried out using PBMCs. The chain joins TRBV9 to TRBJ2-5; D call uncertain. The sequence was obtained from a man aged 45-60 years in good health and CMV-seropositive. This CDR3 is CASSGHTQETQYF. The CDR3 DNA is TGTGCCAGCAGCGGACACACACAAGAGACCCAGTACTTC.